The 29 T cell receptor beta chains given below trace back to one sample, sequenced in a study of Tregs in tolerant kidney transplant recipients. No cognate antigen is known for these TCRs. The table came from immunoSEQ multiplex PCR; TCRdb's copy has only in-frame clones and leaves some out. The sample holds over 1,100 clones, 40% to 45% seen once. The specimen was Tregs from blood grown in culture. These receptors all come from a human donor in good health.

The chain is built from TRBV18 and TRBJ2-5, with 8 positions matching TRBD2. Looked up from germline, CDR1 is KGHSH and CDR2 is LQKENI. The CDR3 totals 15 residues. Trimming cost V 3 bases and J 7 bases; bases outside gene matches: 10. CDR3 sequence: CASSPEGTSQVTQYF. Here the CDR3 DNA reads TGTGCCAGCTCACCGGAGGGGACTAGTCAGGTGACCCAGTACTTC.

This chain links TRBV5-6 with TRBJ2-7; tentatively, D is TRBD1 (5 bases). Germline values: CDR1 SGHDT, CDR2 YYEEEE. Trimming left V 1 base short and J 6 bases short, with 14 bases between. The CDR3 consists of 14 residues. The CDR3 loop is CASSLRGRASEQYF. CDR3 nucleotide sequence: TGTGCCAGCAGCTTGAGGGGCAGGGCAAGCGAGCAGTACTTC.

The genes are TRBV4-1 and TRBJ1-2; no firm D call. Trimming cost V 0 bases and J 5 bases, with 7 bases left between them. The CDR3 runs 13 residues. Looked up from germline, CDR1 is MGHRA and CDR2 is YSYEKL. The CDR3 bases are TGCGCCAGCAGCCAAGAAGCTAGATATGGCTACACCTTC. Amino acids: CASSQEARYGYTF.

This clone is large (0.1 to 1%) in the sample. V is TRBV15 and J is TRBJ2-5; D possibly corresponds to TRBD2 (5 bases). V was pared by 1 base and J by 5 bases, with 11 bases between. The CDR3 extends over 14 amino acids. Germline V gene sequence: CDR1 LNHNV, CDR2 YYDKDF (reference sequence). CDR3 sequence reads: CATSRAERVETQYF. The CDR3 bases are TGTGCCACCAGCAGAGCGGAGAGGGTTGAGACCCAGTACTTC.

This clone was seen only a few times. The gene calls are TRBV5-1 and TRBJ2-7; the D call may be TRBD1 or TRBD2 (5 bases each). This CDR3 has 14 residues. Germline CDR1 and CDR2: SGHRS and YFSETQ. Trimming cost V 0 bases and J 3 bases, with 10 bases left between them. The CDR3 bases are TGCGCCAGCAGCTTGGCGGGGCGTCACTACGAGCAGTACTTC. It specifies CASSLAGRHYEQYF.

This clone was observed once. Compared with germline, one end of the junction differs, possibly owing to a read error. The V gene is TRBV6-4, the J gene TRBJ1-2; maybe TRBD1 (6 bases). The CDR3 is 14 residues long. Germline V gene data show CDR1 as MRHNA and CDR2 as SNTAGT. The CDR3 protein is CASSYSGQIYGYTF. The CDR3 bases are TGTGCCAGCAGTTACTCCGGACAGATCTATGGCTACACCTTC.

This rearrangement joins TRBV30 to TRBJ1-5; no firm D call. Per germline, CDR1 GTSNPN and CDR2 SVGIG (reference sequence). Trimming shortened V by 0 bases and J by 4 bases, and 7 bases separated the two germline ends. The CDR3 has 13 amino acids. DNA for the CDR3: TGTGCCTGGAGTGTATCGGGGAATCAGCCCCAGCATTTT. This sequence encodes CAWSVSGNQPQHF.

There are a few counts of this clone. The chain employs TRBV5-1 and TRBJ2-5, with D possibly matching TRBD2 (6 bases). CDR1 SGHRS and CDR2 YFSETQ come from the germline V gene. The CDR3 runs 16 residues. Trimming shortened V by 0 bases and J by 2 bases, and 14 bases separated the two germline ends. In nucleotides, the CDR3 is TGCGCCAGCAGCTTGGACGCCGGGGGACCGCAAGAGACCCAGTACTTC. Translating it yields CASSLDAGGPQETQYF.

This clone has just a few counts. V and J are TRBV6-1 and TRBJ1-6; 9 bases align to TRBD1. The CDR3 is made up of 14 amino acids. The V segment lost 5 bases and the J segment 9 bases; nucleotides outside the gene matches: 5. Germline V gene sequence: CDR1 MNHNS, CDR2 SASEGT. Here the CDR3 reads CASSSGQGRSPLHF. Here the CDR3 DNA reads TGTGCCAGCAGTTCGGGACAGGGTCGTTCACCCCTCCACTTT.

A remark on this clone: One end of the junction varies from germline; a read error may be responsible. The V gene is TRBV7-6, the J gene TRBJ1-5, with a weak D call TRBD1 (6 bases). CDR1 is SGHVS, CDR2 FNYEAQ, per germline. The CDR3 consists of 18 residues. The CDR3 region is CARSLEGTRTVRNQPQHF. CDR3 nucleotides: TGTGCCAGAAGCTTGGAAGGCACTCGGACAGTCCGGAATCAGCCCCAGCATTTT.

The chain recombines TRBV5-3 with TRBJ2-5; D is tentatively TRBD1 or TRBD2 (5 bases each). TRBV5-3 is reported as an ORF; its role is uncertain. CDR3 length: 14 amino acids. V was cut by 8 bases and J by 7 bases, with 21 bases left in between. The CDR3: CASNVRGPVGTQYF. The CDR3 coding sequence is TGTGCCAGCAACGTAAGGGGACCCGTCGGGACCCAGTACTTC.

By share, this clone ranks as large. The J gene is TRBJ1-2, the V gene TRBV7-9; D is unclear. Germline V lookup: CDR1 SEHNR, CDR2 FQNEAQ (reference sequence). The ends were cut back, 5 bases at V and 8 bases at J, with 12 bases in the middle. The CDR3 is 12 amino acids. This chain's CDR3 is CASSPLRFGYTF. The DNA of the CDR3 is TGTGCCAGCAGCCCTCTTCGATTCGGCTACACCTTC. The whole variable domain, filled in from reference TRBV7-9 and TRBJ1-2, reads DTGVSQNPRHKITKRGQNVTFRCDPISEHNRLYWYRQTLGQGPEFLTYFQNEAQLEKSRLLSDRFSAERPKGSFSTLEIQRTEQGDSAMYLCASSPLRFGYTFGSGTRLTVV.

This clone showed up just once. The chain couples TRBV12-5 to TRBJ1-3; D might be TRBD1 (5 bases). Germline lookup yields CDR1 LGHNT and CDR2 FRNRAP. This CDR3 has 20 amino acids. V was trimmed by 0 bases and J by 4 bases, leaving 25 bases between them. CDR3 DNA sequence: TGTGCTAGTGGTTTGGTCTCTTTGTCAGGCGCCCTTCGGGGGGGAAACACCATATATTTT. It specifies CASGLVSLSGALRGGNTIYF.

For this clone: The junction does not match germline at one end; this may be a read error. This specimen includes other DNA sequences encoding the same CDR3. V usage is TRBV5-5 and J usage is TRBJ2-6; no firm D call. In germline, CDR1 is SGHKS, CDR2 YYEKEE (reference sequence). The length of the CDR3 is 16 residues. In nucleotides, the CDR3 is TGCGCCAGCAGCCAAGAGGCACGTACTGGGGCCAACGTCCTGACTTTC. Translation gives CASSQEARTGANVLTF. The full variable domain, in which reference TRBV5-5 and TRBJ2-6 provide the parts outside the CDR3, is DAGVTQSPTHLIKTRGQQVTLRCSPISGHKSVSWYQQVLGQGPQFIFQYYEKEERGRGNFPDRFSARQFPNYSSELNVNALLLGDSALYLCASSQEARTGANVLTFGAGSRLTVL.

A few counts support this clone. The chain employs TRBV7-2 and TRBJ2-7; D is perhaps TRBD2 (7 bases). V dropped 5 bases and J dropped 2 bases, with 19 bases sitting between them. CDR3 length: 16 residues. The germline gives CDR1 SGHTA, CDR2 FQGNSA. CDR3 DNA sequence: TGTGCCAGCAGCCAAGGGGGAGGGACCCGGACCTACGAGCAGTACTTC. Translated, it gives CASSQGGGTRTYEQYF.

The chain recombines TRBV7-2 with TRBJ1-2; D gene unclear. Germline CDR1 SGHTA, CDR2 FQGNSA. The CDR3 has 15 amino acids. Trimming took 1 base from V and 7 from J, leaving 16 bases between them. CDR3 region: CASSLVLGSTGGYTF. CDR3 DNA: TGTGCCAGCAGCTTAGTGTTGGGATCCACGGGTGGCTACACCTTC.

The chain has TRBV10-1 and TRBJ2-7; 8 nucleotides line up with TRBD1. Per the germline V gene, CDR1 is WNHNN and CDR2 is SYGVQD (reference sequence). This CDR3 has 16 residues. The trim removed 5 bases at V and 1 base at J, leaving 10 bases unmatched. The CDR3 here is CASSRQGAGGSYEQYF. In DNA, the CDR3 is TGCGCCAGCAGTCGGCAGGGGGCAGGCGGGTCCTACGAGCAGTACTTC.

This clone is judged medium-sized. V is TRBV15 and J is TRBJ1-5; tentative D call: TRBD1 (6 bases). This CDR3 has 16 amino acids. Trimming left V 1 base short and J 4 bases short, with 14 bases between. Per the germline V gene, CDR1 is LNHNV and CDR2 is YYDKDF (reference sequence). This chain's CDR3 is CATSRGYGGRNQPQHF. The CDR3 DNA follows: TGTGCCACCAGCAGAGGTTACGGGGGCCGGAATCAGCCCCAGCATTTT.

A remark on this clone: At one boundary the junction diverges from the germline segment, which might be a read error. This chain joins TRBV6-5 and TRBJ2-6; possibly TRBD1 for D (5 bases). This CDR3 region has 15 residues. Germline assignment: CDR1 MNHEY and CDR2 SVGAGI. CDR3 bases: TGTGCCATCAGTACCAGGGTGGCCGGGGCCAACGTCCTGACTTTC. It is translated as CAISTRVAGANVLTF.

This chain joins TRBV7-2 and TRBJ2-7, with D perhaps TRBD1 (6 bases). Trimming removed 6 bases at V and 4 bases at J, with 16 bases between. In germline, CDR1 is SGHTA, CDR2 FQGNSA. The CDR3 is 14 residues long. This chain's CDR3 is CASSFLGGPYEQYF. In nucleotides, the CDR3 is TGTGCCAGCAGTTTTTTAGGGGGACCGTACGAGCAGTACTTC.

V and J are TRBV13 and TRBJ2-7; weak D call: TRBD1 (6 bases). CDR1 and CDR2 from the germline V gene are PRHDT and FYEKMQ (reference sequence). This CDR3 comprises 15 residues. Deletions cut 6 bases from V and 2 bases from J, with 17 bases between. CDR3 nucleotides: TGTGCCAGCAGGACCGACAGGCCAGTGGCCTACGAGCAGTACTTC. Its protein is CASRTDRPVAYEQYF.

In its sample, this clone ranks as large. The chain links TRBV5-1 to TRBJ1-6; no definite D call. Germline values: CDR1 SGHRS, CDR2 YFSETQ. The CDR3 contains 15 residues. V was shortened by 6 bases and J by 8 bases, with 18 bases between the two germline ends. CDR3 residues: CASTLSAQPDSPLHF. Here the CDR3 DNA reads TGCGCCAGCACCCTCTCGGCTCAACCGGATTCACCCCTCCACTTT.

Only one count was recorded for this clone. The rearrangement links TRBV9 to TRBJ2-1, with 10 bases identical to TRBD2. Germline V lookup: CDR1 SGDLS, CDR2 YYNGEE. V lost 0 bases and J lost 7; bases outside the gene matches: 7. This CDR3 comprises 16 residues. CDR3 residues: CASSVGSSGGGNEQFF. In nucleotides, the CDR3 is TGTGCCAGCAGCGTAGGATCTAGCGGGGGAGGTAATGAGCAGTTCTTC.

This clone counts as large. The V gene is TRBV7-2, the J gene TRBJ2-7, with D unresolved. The V gene's germline CDR1 is SGHTA and CDR2 FQGNSA. The length of the CDR3 is 12 residues. V lost 2 bases and J 3 bases, leaving 5 bases between the germline ends. The CDR3 nucleotides are TGTGCCAGCAGCTTAAACAGCTACGAGCAGTACTTC. It specifies CASSLNSYEQYF. Together with reference TRBV7-2 and TRBJ2-7, the CDR3 gives the full variable domain: GAGVSQSPSNKVTEKGKDVELRCDPISGHTALYWYRQSLGQGLEFLIYFQGNSAPDKSGLPSDRFSAERTGGSVSTLTIQRTQQEDSAVYLCASSLNSYEQYFGPGTRLTVT.

The chain couples TRBV5-1 to TRBJ2-7; D perhaps matches TRBD1 (5 bases). The CDR3 is 15 residues long. V was cut by 4 bases and J by 5 bases, with 19 bases left in between. From germline, CDR1 is SGHRS and CDR2 YFSETQ. The CDR3 here is CASSTARGRAHEQYF. The CDR3 DNA follows: TGCGCCAGCAGCACGGCCCGTGGCAGGGCCCACGAGCAGTACTTC.

J is TRBJ2-2 and V is TRBV4-2; perhaps TRBD1 as D (6 bases). V was shortened by 5 bases and J by 1 base, with 8 bases between the two germline ends. The germline V gene encodes CDR1 LGHNA and CDR2 YNFKEQ. The CDR3 has 14 amino acids. CDR3 DNA sequence: TGTGCCAGCAGCGTGACAGGGAACACCGGGGAGCTGTTTTTT. Translating gives CASSVTGNTGELFF.

About this clone itself: Sequence at one end of the junction differs from germline and may be a read error. The CDR3 DNA reads TGTGCCAGCAGTTACCCCACGAGCGGGAGAGGACGGGGAGCTGTTTTT. Protein: CASSYPTSGRGRGAVF. V is TRBV6-7 and J is TRBJ2-2; TRBD2 matches at 8 bases. TRBV6-7 is given ORF status, its function remaining uncertain. CDR3 length: 16 residues.

In this sample, this clone is large (0.1 to 1%). The rearrangement links TRBV15 to TRBJ2-4, with TRBD1 matching over 10 bases. The CDR3 contains 15 residues. Trimming cost V 1 base and J 4 bases; bases outside gene matches: 1. Germline V gene sequence: CDR1 LNHNV, CDR2 YYDKDF (reference sequence). The CDR3 DNA reads as TGTGCCACCAGCAGAGCGGGACAGGGGAAAAACATTCAGTACTTC. Translation gives CATSRAGQGKNIQYF.

By sample fraction, this clone is medium-sized. DNA for the CDR3: TGTGCCAGCAGCCCCCTAAGCGGGACCTATAATTCACCCCTCCACTTT. It yields the protein CASSPLSGTYNSPLHF. The rearrangement uses TRBV4-2 and TRBJ1-6; D remains ambiguous. The CDR3 consists of 16 residues. Trimming left V 4 bases short and J 2 bases short, with 12 bases between. Germline V gene lookup returns CDR1 LGHNA and CDR2 YNFKEQ.